This T cell receptor (beta chain) was captured in a study of persistence of HIV-infected CD4 T cells. Findings and limits, study-wide: Within sorted populations, more oligoclonal TCRs accompanied more oligoclonal proviruses.

Concerning this clone itself: Its antigen is unknown.

Sequencing used immunoSEQ version 4 in survey mode. Here immunoSEQ multiplex PCR was the method, and the copy in TCRdb shows in-frame clones only, minus some. The table has tens of thousands of clones, 88% seen once; the top ten hold over 0.45%. Anti-CD3/anti-CD28 beads served as a nonspecific positive control stimulus. Sorting selected CD4+ T cells upregulating both CD40 ligand and CD69. V was clipped by 5 bases and J by 3 bases; unmatched bases: 11. Germline CDR1 is KGHSH and CDR2 is LQKENI. There are 16 residues in the CDR3. The chain combines TRBV18 with TRBJ1-2; TRBD1 matches 8 bases. The specimen comprised CD4+ T cells sorted from PBMCs after roughly 18-hour stimulation, sampled from a patient who received antiretroviral therapy. The clonotype originates from an adult woman with HIV who was CMV-seropositive. This CDR3 reads CASSAGQGRADYGYTF. In DNA, the CDR3 is TGTGCCAGCTCAGCAGGACAGGGAAGGGCCGACTATGGCTACACCTTC.